This paragraph reports one T cell receptor beta chain. No cognate antigen has been identified for it. There are no base qualities to consult, and no much larger clone falls within one base. The sample is drawn from a study of technical replicates of blood from a handful of donors (dated by TCRdb to between 2016 and 2019). As encoded in the germline V gene, CDR1 is MDHEN while CDR2 is SYDVKM. The trim is 4 bases for V and 5 bases for J, with a gap of 18 bases between the germline ends. The CDR3 contains 16 residues, cysteine and phenylalanine counted. The kept DNA is CDR3 alone, 48 bases in frame from the first base. Library construction relied on the immunoSEQ multiplex PCR assay. TCRdb took over this immuneACCESS table, retaining in-frame rearrangements with V and J assigned. Such tables are incomplete; in checked studies, under half of the missing clones stem from an unresolved V gene, and the remainder is unexplained. Within this sample are around 75,000 clones, with 90% to 95% of them counted one time only. The ten largest clonotypes hold approximately 0.27% of the sample.

This clonotype originated in a human donor in good health. The sample taken for sequencing was T cells isolated from PBMCs. The rearrangement combines TRBV28 with TRBJ1-5; TRBD1 is possibly the D segment (6 matching bases). The CDR3 region: CASSSDRTQLYQPQHF. The bases read TGTGCCAGCAGTTCCGACAGGACCCAACTTTATCAGCCCCAGCATTTT.